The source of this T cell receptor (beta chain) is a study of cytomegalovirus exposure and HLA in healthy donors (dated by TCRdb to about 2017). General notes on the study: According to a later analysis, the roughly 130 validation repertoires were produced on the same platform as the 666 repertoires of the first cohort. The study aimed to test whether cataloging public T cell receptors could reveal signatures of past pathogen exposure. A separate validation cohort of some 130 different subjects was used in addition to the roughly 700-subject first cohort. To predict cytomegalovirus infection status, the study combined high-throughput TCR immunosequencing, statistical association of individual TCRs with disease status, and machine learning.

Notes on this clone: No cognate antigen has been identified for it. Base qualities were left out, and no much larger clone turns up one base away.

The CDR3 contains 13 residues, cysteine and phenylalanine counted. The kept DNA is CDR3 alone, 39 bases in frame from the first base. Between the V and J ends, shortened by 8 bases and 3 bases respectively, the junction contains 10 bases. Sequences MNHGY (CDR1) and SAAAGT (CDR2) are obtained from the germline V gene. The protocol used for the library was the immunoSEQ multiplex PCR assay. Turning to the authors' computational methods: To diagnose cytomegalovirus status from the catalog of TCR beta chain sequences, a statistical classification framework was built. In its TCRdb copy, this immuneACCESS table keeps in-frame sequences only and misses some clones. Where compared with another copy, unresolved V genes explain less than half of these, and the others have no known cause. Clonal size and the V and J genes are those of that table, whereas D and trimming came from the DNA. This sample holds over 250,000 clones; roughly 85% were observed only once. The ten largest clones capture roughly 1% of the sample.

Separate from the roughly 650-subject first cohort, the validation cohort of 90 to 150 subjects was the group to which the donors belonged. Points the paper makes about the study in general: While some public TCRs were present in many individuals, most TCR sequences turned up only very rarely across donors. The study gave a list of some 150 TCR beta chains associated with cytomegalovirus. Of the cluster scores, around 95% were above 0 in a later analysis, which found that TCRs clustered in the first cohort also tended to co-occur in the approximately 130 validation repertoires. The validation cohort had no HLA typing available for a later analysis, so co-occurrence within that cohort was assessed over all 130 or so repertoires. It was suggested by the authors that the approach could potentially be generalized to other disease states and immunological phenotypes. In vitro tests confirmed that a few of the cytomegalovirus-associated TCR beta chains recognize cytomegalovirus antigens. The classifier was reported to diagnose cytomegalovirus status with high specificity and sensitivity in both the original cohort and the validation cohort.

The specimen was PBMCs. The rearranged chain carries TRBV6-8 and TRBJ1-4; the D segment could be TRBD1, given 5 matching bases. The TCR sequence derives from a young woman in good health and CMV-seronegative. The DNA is TGTGCCAGCCCCAGGGTTCCTAATGAAAAACTGTTTTTT. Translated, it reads CASPRVPNEKLFF.